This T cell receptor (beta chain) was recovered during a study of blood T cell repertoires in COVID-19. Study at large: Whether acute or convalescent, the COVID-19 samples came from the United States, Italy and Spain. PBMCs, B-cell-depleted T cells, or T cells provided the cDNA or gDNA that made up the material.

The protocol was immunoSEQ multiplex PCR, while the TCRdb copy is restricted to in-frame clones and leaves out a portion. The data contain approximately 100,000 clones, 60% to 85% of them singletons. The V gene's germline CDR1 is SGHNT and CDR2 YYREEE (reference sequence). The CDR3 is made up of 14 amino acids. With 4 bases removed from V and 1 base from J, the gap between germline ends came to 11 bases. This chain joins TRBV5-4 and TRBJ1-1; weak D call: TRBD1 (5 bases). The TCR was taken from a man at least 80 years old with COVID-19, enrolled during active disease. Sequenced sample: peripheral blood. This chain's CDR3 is CASSVSTGNTEAFF. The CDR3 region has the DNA TGTGCCAGCAGCGTGTCTACAGGGAACACTGAAGCTTTCTTT.